This T cell receptor (beta chain) was found in a study of control samples from healthy donors and cancer patients. With V trimmed by 3 bases and J by 5 bases, 8 bases remained unmatched. CDR1 and CDR2 (germline): SGHVS, FQNEAQ. The CDR3 totals 16 residues. Generated by immunoSEQ multiplex PCR, the TCRdb table keeps only in-frame clones and is missing some. The sample has 120,000 or so clones, 80% to 90% seen once. What was sequenced was blood. This receptor was identified in a man younger than 40 in good health. V gene TRBV7-8 combines with J gene TRBJ2-3; 10 bases are shared with TRBD1. The CDR3 is CASSLYGQGEGDTQYF. In nucleotides, the CDR3 is TGTGCCAGCAGCTTGTACGGACAGGGGGAAGGAGATACGCAGTATTTT.